This is a list of T cell receptor beta chains from one sample in a study of CD8+ T cells in alopecia areata. The assay was immunoSEQ multiplex PCR, and TCRdb's table has in-frame clones only and misses some. The sample has hundreds of thousands of clones, roughly two thirds seen once. The sample consisted of CD4+ T cells sorted from blood, taken at week 0. These receptors came from a human donor with alopecia areata. Each CDR3 is given with its conserved first and last residue. A D gene is named only where the DNA matches it firmly. The listing skips clone size in some rows; elsewhere it reads once, few, many or a size class.

J gene: TRBJ1-6
V gene: TRBV2
clone size: NA
D gene: NA
CDR3 protein: CASRATTGQNSPLHF
CDR3 DNA: TGTGCCAGCAGGGCAACGACGGGGCAGAATTCACCCCTCCACTTT

J gene: TRBJ2-7
V gene: TRBV7-9
clone size: NA
D gene: TRBD1
CDR3 protein: CASSLVSQGAYEQYF
CDR3 DNA: TGTGCCAGCAGCTTAGTCTCACAGGGGGCCTACGAGCAGTACTTC

J gene: TRBJ1-2
V gene: TRBV6-5
clone size: NA
D gene: NA
CDR3 protein: CASSYSIPDRSYGYTF
CDR3 DNA: TGTGCCAGCAGTTACTCGATCCCAGATCGAAGCTATGGCTACACCTTC

J gene: TRBJ2-5
V gene: TRBV25-1
clone size: NA
D gene: NA
CDR3 protein: CASSEVFETQYF
CDR3 DNA: TGTGCCAGCAGTGAAGTCTTTGAGACCCAGTACTTC

J gene: TRBJ2-5
V gene: TRBV29-1
clone size: NA
D gene: NA
CDR3 protein: CSVEGYQETQYF
CDR3 DNA: TGCAGCGTTGAAGGGTACCAAGAGACCCAGTACTTC

J gene: TRBJ1-4
V gene: TRBV6-6
clone size: NA
D gene: NA
CDR3 protein: CASFGGYEKLFF
CDR3 DNA: TGTGCCAGCTTCGGGGGGTATGAAAAACTGTTTTTT

J gene: TRBJ2-3
V gene: TRBV4-1
clone size: NA
D gene: NA
CDR3 protein: CASKVESNTDTQYF
CDR3 DNA: TGCGCCAGCAAGGTAGAATCTAACACAGATACGCAGTATTTT

J gene: TRBJ2-5
V gene: TRBV29-1
clone size: few
D gene: NA
CDR3 protein: CSVEEGAETQYF
CDR3 DNA: TGCAGCGTTGAGGAGGGGGCAGAGACCCAGTACTTC

J gene: TRBJ2-2
V gene: TRBV9
clone size: NA
D gene: NA
CDR3 protein: CASSPQGTGELFF
CDR3 DNA: TGTGCCAGCAGCCCACAGGGAACCGGGGAGCTGTTTTTT

J gene: TRBJ1-6
V gene: TRBV9
clone size: NA
D gene: TRBD1
CDR3 protein: CASSVWDRVGSPLHF
CDR3 DNA: TGTGCCAGCAGCGTATGGGACAGGGTTGGCTCACCCCTCCACTTT

J gene: TRBJ2-5
V gene: TRBV29-1
clone size: NA
D gene: NA
CDR3 protein: CSVQQETQYF
CDR3 DNA: TGCAGCGTTCAACAGGAGACCCAGTACTTC

J gene: TRBJ1-3
V gene: TRBV9
clone size: NA
D gene: NA
CDR3 protein: CASSGRTFGNTIYF
CDR3 DNA: TGTGCCAGCAGCGGGCGGACCTTTGGAAACACCATATATTTT

J gene: TRBJ1-2
V gene: TRBV2
clone size: NA
D gene: NA
CDR3 protein: CASRKSNGYTF
CDR3 DNA: TGTGCCAGCCGTAAATCGAATGGCTACACCTTC

J gene: TRBJ2-5
V gene: TRBV21-1
clone size: few
D gene: NA
CDR3 protein: CASSKALLKTQYF
CDR3 DNA: TGTGCCAGCAGCAAAGCGCTGTTGAAGACCCAGTACTTC

J gene: TRBJ1-6
V gene: TRBV5-1
clone size: NA
D gene: NA
CDR3 protein: CASSLDGRANSPLHF
CDR3 DNA: TGCGCCAGCAGCTTGGATGGGCGTGCGAATTCACCCCTCCACTTT

J gene: TRBJ1-2
V gene: TRBV29-1
clone size: NA
D gene: NA
CDR3 protein: CSAPLWQEDGYTF
CDR3 DNA: TGCAGCGCTCCGCTGTGGCAGGAGGATGGCTACACCTTC

J gene: TRBJ1-2
V gene: TRBV19
clone size: NA
D gene: NA
CDR3 protein: CASSIDGTLYGYTF
CDR3 DNA: TGTGCCAGTAGTATCGACGGGACTCTCTATGGCTACACCTTC

J gene: TRBJ2-5
V gene: TRBV7-9
clone size: NA
D gene: NA
CDR3 protein: CASSLPGTPETQYF
CDR3 DNA: TGTGCCAGCAGCCTCCCTGGGACACCAGAGACCCAGTACTTC